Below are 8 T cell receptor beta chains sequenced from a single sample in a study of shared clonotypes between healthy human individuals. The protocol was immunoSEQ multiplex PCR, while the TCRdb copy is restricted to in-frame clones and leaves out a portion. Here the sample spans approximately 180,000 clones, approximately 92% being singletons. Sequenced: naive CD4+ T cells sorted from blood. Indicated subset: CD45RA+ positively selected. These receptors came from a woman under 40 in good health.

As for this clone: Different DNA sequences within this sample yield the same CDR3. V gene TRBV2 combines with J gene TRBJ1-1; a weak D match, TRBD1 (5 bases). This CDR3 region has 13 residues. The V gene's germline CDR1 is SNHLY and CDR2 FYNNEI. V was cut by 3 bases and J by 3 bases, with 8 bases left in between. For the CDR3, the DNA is TGTGCCAGCAGTGAGGGGGGGGACACTGAAGCTTTCTTT. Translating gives CASSEGGDTEAFF. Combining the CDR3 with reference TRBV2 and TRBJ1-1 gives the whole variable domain EPEVTQTPSHQVTQMGQEVILRCVPISNHLYFYWYRQILGQKVEFLVSFYNNEISEKSEIFDDQFSVERPDGSNFTLKIRSTKLEDSAMYFCASSEGGDTEAFFGQGTRLTVV.

In DNA form, the CDR3 reads TGTGCCAGCAGTCGGCAGGAGGCGAGCACAGATACGCAGTATTTT. As protein: CASSRQEASTDTQYF. The rearrangement joins TRBV11-2 to TRBJ2-3; tentatively, D is TRBD2 (5 bases). Trimming shortened V by 6 bases and J by 0 bases, and 13 bases separated the two germline ends. The germline V gene encodes CDR1 SGHAT and CDR2 FQNNGV. This CDR3 contains 15 residues.

The CDR3 here is CASSLVNGINYGYTF. Here the CDR3 DNA reads TGTGCCAGCAGCTTAGTGAACGGGATAAACTATGGCTACACCTTC. The chain links TRBV7-9 to TRBJ1-2; D gene ambiguous. The CDR3 runs to 15 residues. The ends were cut back, 1 base at V and 2 bases at J, with 11 bases in the middle. Germline CDR1 is SEHNR and CDR2 is FQNEAQ (reference sequence).

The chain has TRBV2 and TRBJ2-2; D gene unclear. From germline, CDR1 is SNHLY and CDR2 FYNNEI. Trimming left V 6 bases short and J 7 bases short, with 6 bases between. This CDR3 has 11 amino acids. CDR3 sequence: CASRMYGELFF. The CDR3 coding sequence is TGTGCCAGCAGGATGTACGGGGAGCTGTTTTTT.

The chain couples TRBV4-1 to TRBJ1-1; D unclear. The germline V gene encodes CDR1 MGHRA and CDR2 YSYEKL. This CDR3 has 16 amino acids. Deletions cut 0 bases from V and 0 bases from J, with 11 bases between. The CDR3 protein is CASSQERRQMNTEAFF. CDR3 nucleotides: TGCGCCAGCAGCCAAGAAAGACGCCAGATGAACACTGAAGCTTTCTTT.

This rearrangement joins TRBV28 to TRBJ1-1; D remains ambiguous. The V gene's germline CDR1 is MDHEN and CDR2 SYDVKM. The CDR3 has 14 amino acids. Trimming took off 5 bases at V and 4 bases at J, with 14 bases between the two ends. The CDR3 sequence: CASSPHQRGTEAFF. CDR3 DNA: TGTGCCAGCAGTCCCCACCAACGGGGCACTGAAGCTTTCTTT. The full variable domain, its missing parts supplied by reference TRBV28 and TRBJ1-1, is DVKVTQSSRYLVKRTGEKVFLECVQDMDHENMFWYRQDPGLGLRLIYFSYDVKMKEKGDIPEGYSVSREKKERFSLILESASTNQTSMYLCASSPHQRGTEAFFGQGTRLTVV.

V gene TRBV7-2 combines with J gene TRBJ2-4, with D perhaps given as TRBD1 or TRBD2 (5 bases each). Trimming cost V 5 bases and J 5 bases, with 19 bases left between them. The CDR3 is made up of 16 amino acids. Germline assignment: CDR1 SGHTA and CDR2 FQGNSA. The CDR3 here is CASSLYKSVGENIQYF. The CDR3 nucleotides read TGTGCCAGCAGCCTCTACAAATCAGTGGGGGAAAACATTCAGTACTTC.

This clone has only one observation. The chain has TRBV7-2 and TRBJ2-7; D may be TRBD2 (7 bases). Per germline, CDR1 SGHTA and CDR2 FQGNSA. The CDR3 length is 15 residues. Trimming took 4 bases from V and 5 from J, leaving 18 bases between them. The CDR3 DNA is TGTGCCAGCAGCTCCCAGGTGGGGGGGCAAAACGAGCAGTACTTC. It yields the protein CASSSQVGGQNEQYF.